The 4 T cell receptor beta chains below were found in one sample sequenced in a study of human T cells and chemical hapten exposure. TCRdb ran MiXCR on the RACE reads and lists one entry per CDR3 protein. The profile shows 100,000 to 150,000 distinct CDR3 sequences, around 8.3% of them singletons. Time point noted: healthy volunteer bleed at 2 weeks. Total RNA came from unfractionated whole blood. Material: whole blood. These receptors originate from a male donor in good health. Some clones in this sample may be carry-over from other donors' samples.

The chain joins TRBV9 to TRBJ2-1, with 7 nucleotides matching TRBD2. CDR1 and CDR2 from the germline V gene are SGDLS and YYNGEE. Trimming cost V 4 bases and J 2 bases; bases outside gene matches: 6. CDR3 length equals 15 residues. CDR3: CASSPAGHAYNEQFF. DNA of the CDR3: TGTGCCAGCAGCCCAGCGGGGCACGCCTACAATGAGCAGTTCTTC.

This clonotype was counted between two and nine times. V usage is TRBV20-1 and J usage is TRBJ2-1, with D possibly being TRBD2 (5 bases). The germline gives CDR1 DFQATT, CDR2 SNEGSKA (reference sequence). The CDR3 extends over 16 amino acids. V lost 5 bases and J 1 base, leaving 18 bases between the germline ends. CDR3 loop: CSAFSETGISYNEQFF. The CDR3 region has the DNA TGCAGTGCTTTTTCCGAGACGGGGATTTCCTACAATGAGCAGTTCTTC.

This clonotype was found a few times. V and J are TRBV27 and TRBJ1-6; the D gene is possibly TRBD1 (6 bases). Germline CDR1 MNHEY, CDR2 SMNVEV (reference sequence). The CDR3 spans 15 residues. V was clipped by 0 bases and J by 8 bases, with 11 bases between them. CDR3 in amino acids: CASSLSRGIHSPLHF. Here the CDR3 DNA reads TGTGCCAGCAGTTTATCGAGGGGGATTCATTCACCCCTCCACTTT.

The J gene is TRBJ1-4, the V gene TRBV29-1; 9 nucleotides align to TRBD1. Unmatched junction bases numbered 9, after V lost 6 bases and J lost 7 bases. This CDR3 has 14 amino acids. Germline V gene data show CDR1 as SQVTM and CDR2 as ANQGSEA. CDR3 DNA sequence: TGCAGCGTGACTGGAAGACAGGGGGTTGAAAAACTGTTTTTT. It is translated as CSVTGRQGVEKLFF.